Shown below are 11 T cell receptor beta chains from a single sample sequenced in a study of cytomegalovirus exposure and HLA in healthy donors. The data were produced by immunoSEQ multiplex PCR, yet TCRdb's version contains in-frame clones alone and is incomplete. Here the sample spans 50,000 to 70,000 clones, roughly 95% being singletons. The sequencing sample was made of PBMCs. Every receptor here comes from a woman aged 18-29 years in good health and CMV-seropositive.

The J gene is TRBJ1-5, the V gene TRBV27; 7 nucleotides align to TRBD1. In germline, CDR1 is MNHEY, CDR2 SMNVEV (reference sequence). CDR3 length equals 13 residues. Germline trimming cut 6 bases from V and 5 bases from J; bases unmatched to any gene: 4. The CDR3 reads CASSQGVDQPQHF. In nucleotides, the CDR3 is TGTGCCAGCAGCCAGGGGGTGGATCAGCCCCAGCATTTT.

The chain employs TRBV15 and TRBJ2-1; TRBD1 aligns across 11 bases. The CDR3 length is 15 residues. Germline V gene lookup returns CDR1 LNHNV and CDR2 YYDKDF (reference sequence). V lost 4 bases to trimming and J lost 6 bases; unmatched junction nucleotides: 5. CDR3 in amino acids: CATSKDRGQGNEQFF. Here the CDR3 DNA reads TGTGCCACCAGCAAGGACAGGGGGCAAGGCAATGAGCAGTTCTTC.

The V and J genes are TRBV6-1 and TRBJ2-7; 8 bases match TRBD1. The J segment lost 0 bases and the V segment lost 6 bases, leaving 7 bases of the junction unmatched. The CDR3 runs to 15 residues. Germline V CDR1 and CDR2: MNHNS, SASEGT. The CDR3 is CASSRDRPLSYEQYF. DNA of the CDR3: TGTGCCAGCAGCCGGGACAGGCCCCTCTCCTACGAGCAGTACTTC.

This clone was recorded once. V and J are TRBV19 and TRBJ2-1, with TRBD2 matching 10 bases. This CDR3 has 17 residues. With 2 bases clipped from V and 3 bases from J, the junction kept 7 bases outside the gene matches. CDR1 is LNHDA, CDR2 SQIVND, per germline (reference sequence). The CDR3 region is CASSISPGLADYNEQFF. The CDR3 DNA reads TGTGCCAGTAGTATATCCCCCGGACTAGCGGACTACAATGAGCAGTTCTTC.

The chain carries TRBV6-4 and TRBJ1-2, with D uncertain. V was trimmed by 2 bases and J by 0 bases, leaving 10 bases between them. CDR3 size: 15 residues. The germline gives CDR1 MRHNA, CDR2 SNTAGT. The CDR3 protein is CASSDLGLTNYGYTF. The CDR3 nucleotides are TGTGCCAGCAGTGACCTCGGACTGACTAACTATGGCTACACCTTC.

V and J are TRBV2 and TRBJ1-2; perhaps TRBD1 as D (6 bases). With 3 bases removed from V and 4 bases from J, the gap between germline ends came to 12 bases. The CDR3 runs to 14 residues. Germline CDR1 SNHLY, CDR2 FYNNEI. CDR3 protein: CASSDSDRGYGYTF. CDR3 sequence (DNA): TGTGCCAGCAGTGATTCGGACAGAGGCTATGGCTACACCTTC.

This clone has a single count. The rearrangement uses TRBV28 and TRBJ1-2, with 8 bases matching TRBD1. The CDR3 totals 15 residues. The V gene end was trimmed by 5 bases and the J gene end by 3 bases; junction bases not matched to a gene: 8. CDR1 and CDR2 (germline): MDHEN, SYDVKM. CDR3 loop: CASSLISTGDYGYTF. CDR3 bases: TGTGCCAGCAGTCTCATCTCGACAGGGGACTATGGCTACACCTTC.

V is TRBV7-3 and J is TRBJ2-1, with D perhaps TRBD2 (7 bases). The CDR3 is 17 amino acids. Germline CDR1 and CDR2: SGHTA and FQGTGA. V was trimmed by 0 bases and J by 4 bases, leaving 16 bases between them. The CDR3 coding sequence is TGTGCCAGCAGCTTAACTGTGGGCGGGGGCCGGTACAATGAGCAGTTCTTC. Amino acids: CASSLTVGGGRYNEQFF. The entire variable domain, with the rest obtained from reference TRBV7-3 and TRBJ2-1, is as follows: GAGVSQTPSNKVTEKGKYVELRCDPISGHTALYWYRQSLGQGPEFLIYFQGTGAADDSGLPNDRFFAVRPEGSVSTLKIQRTERGDSAVYLCASSLTVGGGRYNEQFFGPGTRLTVL.

V is TRBV28 and J is TRBJ1-5, with 7 positions matching TRBD1. CDR3 size: 14 residues. J gave up 4 bases and V 8 bases, and 8 bases lay outside the gene matches. The germline gives CDR1 MDHEN, CDR2 SYDVKM. CDR3 DNA sequence: TGTGCCAGCCTTCCGGGACAGAGAAATCAGCCCCAGCATTTT. The encoded protein is CASLPGQRNQPQHF.

The J gene is TRBJ2-3, the V gene TRBV7-8, with TRBD2 as a possible D gene (5 bases). This CDR3 is built from 16 residues. Trimming took off 5 bases at V and 2 bases at J, with 17 bases between the two ends. Germline CDR1 reads SGHVS; CDR2 reads FQNEAQ. The CDR3 spells CASSRQRVIVTDTQYF. CDR3 bases: TGTGCCAGCAGCCGCCAGAGGGTTATTGTCACAGATACGCAGTATTTT.

The V gene is TRBV9, the J gene TRBJ2-1; D is unclear. Germline CDR1 SGDLS, CDR2 YYNGEE. The CDR3 extends over 12 amino acids. Trimming took off 0 bases at V and 10 bases at J, with 8 bases between the two ends. The CDR3 protein is CASSVDEREQFF. The CDR3 region has the DNA TGTGCCAGCAGCGTAGATGAGCGCGAGCAGTTCTTC. Based on the CDR3 plus reference TRBV9 and TRBJ2-1, the full variable domain is DSGVTQTPKHLITATGQRVTLRCSPRSGDLSVYWYQQSLDQGLQFLIQYYNGEERAKGNILERFSAQQFPDLHSELNLSSLELGDSALYFCASSVDEREQFFGPGTRLTVL.